One sample yielded the 6 T cell receptor beta chains listed below, sequenced in a study of shared clonotypes between healthy human individuals. Only in-frame clones appear in the TCRdb table, and some are missing; sequencing was by immunoSEQ multiplex PCR. The data show approximately 1,500,000 clones, roughly 96% seen once. The sequencing input was naive CD4+ T cells sorted from blood. Subset indicated: CD45RA+ positively selected. The receptors stem from a man younger than 40 in good health.

The chain recombines TRBV5-1 with TRBJ2-7; 9 positions match TRBD2. After removal of 4 bases from V and 2 bases from J, the junction contained 7 bases not matched to a gene. The CDR3 is 15 residues long. Germline-derived CDR1 and CDR2 are SGHRS and YFSETQ. The CDR3 sequence is CASSRGLATTYEQYF. The CDR3 coding sequence is TGCGCCAGCAGCAGAGGACTAGCGACCACCTACGAGCAGTACTTC.

This clone appeared a single time. This chain uses TRBV11-3 with TRBJ2-7; perhaps TRBD1 as D (6 bases). The CDR3 has 15 amino acids. CDR1 is SGHNT and CDR2 is YENEEA in the germline V gene. With 1 base removed from V and 2 bases from J, the gap between germline ends came to 12 bases. In nucleotides, the CDR3 is TGTGCCAGCAGCTTAGCTGGGTGGGGGCCCTACGAGCAGTACTTC. Protein: CASSLAGWGPYEQYF.

CDR3 sequence (DNA): TGTGCCAGCAGCTTGGGACAGGTGAGCTCCTACGAGCAGTACTTC. Its protein is CASSLGQVSSYEQYF. The J gene is TRBJ2-7, the V gene TRBV7-9; 8 nucleotides match TRBD1. Germline V gene sequence: CDR1 SEHNR, CDR2 FQNEAQ (reference sequence). V shed 3 bases and J 0 bases; nucleotides not matched to a gene: 4. CDR3 length: 15 residues.

Details on this clone: The sample has other DNA sequences that encode this CDR3 too. The chain joins TRBV5-4 to TRBJ1-5; unclear D gene. The CDR3 is 13 amino acids. Trimming removed 0 bases from V and 5 bases from J, with 6 bases in between. Germline V gives CDR1 SGHNT, CDR2 YYREEE (reference sequence). CDR3 sequence: CASSLDRDQPQHF. CDR3 coding DNA: TGTGCCAGCAGCTTGGACAGAGATCAGCCCCAGCATTTT. Full variable domain (missing parts from reference TRBV5-4 and TRBJ1-5): ETGVTQSPTHLIKTRGQQVTLRCSSQSGHNTVSWYQQALGQGPQFIFQYYREEENGRGNFPPRFSGLQFPNYSSELNVNALELDDSALYLCASSLDRDQPQHFGDGTRLSIL.

Here the CDR3 reads CASSPVWQQNQPQHF. The CDR3 DNA reads as TGTGCCAGCTCCCCGGTGTGGCAGCAAAATCAGCCCCAGCATTTT. V gene TRBV18 combines with J gene TRBJ1-5; no firm D call. Germline CDR1 reads KGHSH; CDR2 reads LQKENI. The CDR3 sequence is 15 residues long. V was pared by 6 bases and J by 4 bases, with 16 bases between.

The chain uses TRBV10-1 and TRBJ2-7; D not resolved. Germline CDR1 and CDR2: WNHNN and SYGVQD (reference sequence). This CDR3 has 15 residues. Trimming cost V 0 bases and J 6 bases, with 15 bases left between them. The CDR3 DNA is TGCGCCAGCAGTGAGTCGGACCCGGGCATCTCCGAGCAGTACTTC. Translation: CASSESDPGISEQYF.